This T cell receptor (beta chain) was retrieved from a study of shared clonotypes between healthy human individuals. Study context: The composition of the donors was two women and a few men aged 18 to 49. The study's findings and limits: Sampling covered blood only; tissue repertoires likely differ. Sequencing depth was expected to affect clonotype sharing among donors.

Worth noting for this clone: Its cognate antigen is unknown.

Produced via immunoSEQ multiplex PCR; TCRdb's table is partial and in-frame only. The sample gives under 2,500,000 clones, almost 96% of which show up once; roughly 0.13% is in the top ten. This CDR3 has 16 amino acids. The ends lost 4 bases at V and 2 bases at J; junction bases unmatched: 7. The germline gives CDR1 SGHRS, CDR2 YFSETQ. The sequenced sample consisted of naive CD4+ T cells sorted from blood. Subset denoted: CD45RA+ positively selected. This chain joins TRBV5-1 and TRBJ1-1, with 11 bases identical to TRBD1. This sequence originates from a man between 18 and 35 years old in good health. The DNA of the CDR3 is TGCGCCAGCAGCCCCGGGACAGGGGGTTTAAACACTGAAGCTTTCTTT. Amino acids: CASSPGTGGLNTEAFF. Full variable domain (remainder filled in from reference TRBV5-1 and TRBJ1-1): KAGVTQTPRYLIKTRGQQVTLSCSPISGHRSVSWYQQTPGQGLQFLFEYFSETQRNKGNFPGRFSGRQFSNSRSEMNVSTLELGDSALYLCASSPGTGGLNTEAFFGQGTRLTVV.